This T cell receptor beta chain was profiled in a study of OX40 agonist ivuxolimab in advanced cancers. In the study overall: Intravenous ivuxolimab was administered to patients every 2 weeks at 0.01 to 10 mg/kg. Earlier treatment with anti-PD-1, anti-PD-L1 or anti-CTLA-4 was permitted, and around 36% had received some. Each dose-escalation patient presented with hepatocellular carcinoma, melanoma, renal cell or head and neck cancer.

This clone was picked up one time. The ends were cut back, 6 bases at V and 0 bases at J, with 18 bases in the middle. Per the germline V gene, CDR1 is SGHVS and CDR2 is FQNEAQ. This CDR3 region has 17 residues. The protocol was immunoSEQ multiplex PCR, while the TCRdb copy is restricted to in-frame clones and leaves out a portion. The table has 100,000 or so clones, approximately 91% seen once; the top ten hold 0.7% to 0.9%. The chain couples TRBV7-8 to TRBJ1-3; D uncertain. The sequence was collected from an adult with an advanced solid tumor such as melanoma, head and neck, liver or kidney cancer. The source material was CD4+ or CD8+ T cells sorted from blood, sampled in a trial of the OX40 agonist ivuxolimab. The CDR3 sequence: CASRRSQTLLSGNTIYF. The CDR3 region has the DNA TGTGCCAGCAGGCGGTCACAGACCCTTCTCTCTGGAAACACCATATATTTT.